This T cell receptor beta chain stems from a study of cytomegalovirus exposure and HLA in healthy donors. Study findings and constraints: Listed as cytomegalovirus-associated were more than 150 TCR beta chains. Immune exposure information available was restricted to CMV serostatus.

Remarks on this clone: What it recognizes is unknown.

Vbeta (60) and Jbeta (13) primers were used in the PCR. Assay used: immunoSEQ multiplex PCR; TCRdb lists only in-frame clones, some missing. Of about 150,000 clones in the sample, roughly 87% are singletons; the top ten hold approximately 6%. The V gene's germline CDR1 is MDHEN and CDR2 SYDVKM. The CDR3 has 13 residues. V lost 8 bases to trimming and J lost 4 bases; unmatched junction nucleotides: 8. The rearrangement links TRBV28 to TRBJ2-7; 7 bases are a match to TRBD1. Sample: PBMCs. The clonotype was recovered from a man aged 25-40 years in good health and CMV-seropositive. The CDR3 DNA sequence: TGTGCCAGCCGCGACAGGGCCGCTTACGAGCAGTACTTC. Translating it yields CASRDRAAYEQYF.